Sequencing of this T cell receptor (beta chain) was carried out in a study of T cell responses to AZD1222 COVID-19 vaccine. Measured with immunoSEQ multiplex PCR; TCRdb has only the in-frame clones, and not every one. The table records about 90,000 clones, approximately 90% of them present only once. Sample share makes this clone medium-sized. The receptor was derived from an adult who received the AZD1222 COVID-19 vaccine. Material: peripheral blood, obtained 28 days after the second AZD1222 dose.

In nucleotides, the CDR3 is TGTGCCAGCAGTTTAAAAGGAGTCCCTGAAGCTTTCTTT. As protein: CASSLKGVPEAFF. The chain is built from TRBV27 and TRBJ1-1; no definite D call. The CDR3 spans 13 residues. The V gene's germline CDR1 is MNHEY and CDR2 SMNVEV (reference sequence). V gave up 2 bases and J gave up 6 bases, with 10 bases separating them.